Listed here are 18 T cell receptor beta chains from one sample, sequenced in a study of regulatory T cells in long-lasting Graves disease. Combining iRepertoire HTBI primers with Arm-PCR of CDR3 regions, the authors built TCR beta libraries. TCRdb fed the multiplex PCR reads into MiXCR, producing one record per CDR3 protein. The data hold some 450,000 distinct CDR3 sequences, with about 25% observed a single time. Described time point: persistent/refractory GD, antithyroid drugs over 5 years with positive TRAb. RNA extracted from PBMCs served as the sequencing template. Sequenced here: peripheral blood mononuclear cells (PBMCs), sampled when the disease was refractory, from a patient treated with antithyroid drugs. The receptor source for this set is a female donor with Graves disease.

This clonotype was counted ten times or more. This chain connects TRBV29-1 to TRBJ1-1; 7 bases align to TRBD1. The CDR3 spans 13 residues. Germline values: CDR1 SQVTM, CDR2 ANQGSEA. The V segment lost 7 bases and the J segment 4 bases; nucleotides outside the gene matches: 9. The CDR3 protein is CSGDGTASTEAFF. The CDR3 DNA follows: TGCAGCGGGGATGGGACAGCGTCCACTGAAGCTTTCTTT.

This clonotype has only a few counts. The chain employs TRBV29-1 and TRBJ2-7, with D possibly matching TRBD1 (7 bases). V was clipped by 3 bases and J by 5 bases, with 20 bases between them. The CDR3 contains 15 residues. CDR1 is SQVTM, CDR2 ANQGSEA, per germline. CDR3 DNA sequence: TGCAGCGTTGATAGGGGGACAGCGGGCAGGGACGAGCAGTACTTC. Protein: CSVDRGTAGRDEQYF.

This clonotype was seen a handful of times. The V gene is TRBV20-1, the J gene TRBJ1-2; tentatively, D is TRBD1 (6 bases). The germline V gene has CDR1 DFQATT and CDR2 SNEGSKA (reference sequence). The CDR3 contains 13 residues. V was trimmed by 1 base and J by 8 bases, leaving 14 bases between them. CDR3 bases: TGCAGTGCTAGAGGGGGTAACAGGGACGGCTACACCTTC. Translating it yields CSARGGNRDGYTF.

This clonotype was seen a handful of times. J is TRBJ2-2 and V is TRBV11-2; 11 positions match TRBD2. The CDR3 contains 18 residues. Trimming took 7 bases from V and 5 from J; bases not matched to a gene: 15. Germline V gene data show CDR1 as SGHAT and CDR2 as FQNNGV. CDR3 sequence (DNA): TGTGCCAGCATGGGCTTAGGGGGCGCTAGCGGGAGGACCGGGGAGCTGTTTTTT. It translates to CASMGLGGASGRTGELFF.

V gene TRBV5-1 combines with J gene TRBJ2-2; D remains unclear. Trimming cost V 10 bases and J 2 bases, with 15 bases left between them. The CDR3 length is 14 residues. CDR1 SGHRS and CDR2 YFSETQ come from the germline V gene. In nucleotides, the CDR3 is TGCGCCTCCACCCGGATTCCTAACACCGGGGAGCTGTTTTTT. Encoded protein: CASTRIPNTGELFF.

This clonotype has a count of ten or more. CDR3 sequence (DNA): TGCAGTGCCTCCGGGACAGGGGGGGACACTGAAGCTTTCTTT. Translated, it gives CSASGTGGDTEAFF. This chain connects TRBV20-1 to TRBJ1-1, with TRBD1 matching 11 bases. The ends lost 6 bases at V and 3 bases at J; junction bases unmatched: 6. CDR1 is DFQATT, CDR2 SNEGSKA, per germline (reference sequence). This CDR3 has 14 residues.

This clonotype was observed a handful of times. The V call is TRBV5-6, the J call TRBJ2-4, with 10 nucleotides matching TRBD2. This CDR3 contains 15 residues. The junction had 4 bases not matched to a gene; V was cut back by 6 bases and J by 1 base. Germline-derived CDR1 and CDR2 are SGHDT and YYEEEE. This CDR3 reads CASMLAGVAKNIQYF. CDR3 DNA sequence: TGTGCCAGCATGCTAGCGGGAGTTGCCAAAAACATTCAGTACTTC.

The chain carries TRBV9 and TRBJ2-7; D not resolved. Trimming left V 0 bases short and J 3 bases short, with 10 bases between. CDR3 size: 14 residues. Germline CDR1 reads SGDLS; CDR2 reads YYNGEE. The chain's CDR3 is CASSVGIQYYEQYF. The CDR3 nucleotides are TGTGCCAGCAGCGTAGGTATCCAGTACTACGAGCAGTACTTC.

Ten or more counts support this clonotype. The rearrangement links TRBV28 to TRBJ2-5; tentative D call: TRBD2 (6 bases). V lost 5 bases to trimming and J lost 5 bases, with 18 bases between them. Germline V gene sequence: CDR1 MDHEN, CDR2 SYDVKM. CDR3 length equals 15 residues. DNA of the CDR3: TGTGCCAGCAGTCCCGTATCCGGGGGAGCGGAGACCCAGTACTTC. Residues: CASSPVSGGAETQYF.

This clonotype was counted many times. CDR3 protein: CASSPSWTAEAFF. In nucleotides, the CDR3 is TGTGCCAGCAGCCCGTCCTGGACCGCTGAAGCTTTCTTT. This chain links TRBV28 with TRBJ1-1; D is unresolved. Germline-derived CDR1 and CDR2 are MDHEN and SYDVKM. The CDR3 extends over 13 amino acids. With 6 bases removed from V and 6 bases from J, the gap between germline ends came to 14 bases.

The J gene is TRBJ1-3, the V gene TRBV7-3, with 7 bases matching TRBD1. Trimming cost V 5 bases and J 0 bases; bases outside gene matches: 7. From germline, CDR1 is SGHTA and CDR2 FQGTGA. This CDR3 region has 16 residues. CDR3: CASSPRGTVSGNTIYF. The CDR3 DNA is TGTGCCAGCAGCCCCCGCGGGACAGTCTCTGGAAACACCATATATTTT.

CDR3 sequence reads: CASGELAGGKDTQYF. CDR3 bases: TGTGCCAGTGGAGAGCTAGCGGGAGGAAAAGATACGCAGTATTTT. The rearrangement joins TRBV19 to TRBJ2-3, with 11 nucleotides matching TRBD2. Trimming at V came to 8 bases and at J to 5 bases, leaving 9 bases not matched to a gene. Germline-derived CDR1 and CDR2 are LNHDA and SQIVND (reference sequence). The CDR3 has 15 amino acids.

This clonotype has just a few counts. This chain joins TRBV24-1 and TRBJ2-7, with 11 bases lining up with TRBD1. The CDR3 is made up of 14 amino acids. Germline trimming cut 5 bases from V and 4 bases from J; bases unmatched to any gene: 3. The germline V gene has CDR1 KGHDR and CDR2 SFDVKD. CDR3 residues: CATSAGQGAYEQYF. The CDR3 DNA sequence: TGTGCCACCAGTGCTGGACAGGGGGCATACGAGCAGTACTTC.

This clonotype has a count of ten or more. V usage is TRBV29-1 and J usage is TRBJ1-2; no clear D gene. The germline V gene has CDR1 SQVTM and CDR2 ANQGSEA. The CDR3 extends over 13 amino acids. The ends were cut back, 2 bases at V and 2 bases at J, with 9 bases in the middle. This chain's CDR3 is CSVEPAENYGYTF. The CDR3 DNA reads TGCAGCGTTGAACCCGCGGAGAACTATGGCTACACCTTC.

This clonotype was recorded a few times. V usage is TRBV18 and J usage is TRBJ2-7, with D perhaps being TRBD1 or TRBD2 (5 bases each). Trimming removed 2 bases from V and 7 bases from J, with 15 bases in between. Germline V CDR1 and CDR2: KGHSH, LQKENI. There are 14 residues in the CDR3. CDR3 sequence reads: CASSPSPGPGEQYF. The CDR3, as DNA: TGTGCCAGCTCACCATCCCCGGGGCCGGGGGAGCAGTACTTC.

The CDR3: CSARPSRDRDEQYF. CDR3 nucleotide sequence: TGCAGTGCTAGACCCTCACGGGACCGCGACGAGCAGTACTTC. The rearrangement joins TRBV20-1 to TRBJ2-7; perhaps D is TRBD1 or TRBD2 (5 bases each). The germline gives CDR1 DFQATT, CDR2 SNEGSKA (reference sequence). With 2 bases removed from V and 5 bases from J, the gap between germline ends came to 16 bases. The CDR3 is made up of 14 amino acids.

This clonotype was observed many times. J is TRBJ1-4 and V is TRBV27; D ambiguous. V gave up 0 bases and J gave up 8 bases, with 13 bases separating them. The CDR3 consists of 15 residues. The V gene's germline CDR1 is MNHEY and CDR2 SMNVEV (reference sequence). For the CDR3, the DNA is TGTGCCAGCAGTTTATCGATTGGGAAAGGGGAAAAACTGTTTTTT. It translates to CASSLSIGKGEKLFF.

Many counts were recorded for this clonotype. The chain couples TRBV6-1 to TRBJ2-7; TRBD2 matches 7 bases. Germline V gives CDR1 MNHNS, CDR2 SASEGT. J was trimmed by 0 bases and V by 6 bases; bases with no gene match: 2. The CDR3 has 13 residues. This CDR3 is CASRRTSSYEQYF. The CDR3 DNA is TGTGCCAGCAGACGGACTAGCTCCTACGAGCAGTACTTC.